Each of the 25 T cell receptor beta chains below was sequenced from the same sample in a study of spatial heterogeneity in lung cancer. Time point indicated: blood at routine non-recurrence follow-up after resection. Unsorted whole RNA from tumor, nontumor lung or frozen PBMC underwent sequencing. One entry per CDR3 protein, called by TCRdb with MiXCR from the 5' RACE reads. This sample has tens of thousands of distinct CDR3 sequences, with more than 6.5% found just once. The sample consisted of PBMCs, taken at follow-up. The source of these receptors is a female donor with early-stage non-small cell lung cancer.

The table lists this clonotype with many counts. The chain carries TRBV5-6 and TRBJ2-5; D remains unclear. Germline assignment: CDR1 SGHDT and CDR2 YYEEEE. The CDR3 extends over 11 amino acids. Between the trimmed V and J ends, which lost 5 bases and 5 bases, there was a span of 7 bases. The chain's CDR3 is CASRYRETQYF. The CDR3 DNA sequence: TGTGCCAGCAGGTACCGGGAGACCCAGTACTTC.

Points on this clonotype: A much larger clone sits a single nucleotide away, making a read error possible. V is TRBV4-1 and J is TRBJ2-6; D is possibly TRBD1 or TRBD2 (5 bases each). The CDR3 runs 14 residues. CDR1 and CDR2 (germline): MGHRA, YSYEKL. For the CDR3, the DNA is TGCGCCAGCAGCGTTTCTCTGGGGACCAACGTCCTGGCTTTC. Amino acids: CASSVSLGTNVLAF.

Many counts were recorded for this clonotype. The CDR3, as DNA: TGCAGCGCCACCCCAGGCGGGGTCCAAGAGACCCAGTACTTC. It specifies CSATPGGVQETQYF. The rearrangement uses TRBV29-1 and TRBJ2-5, with D perhaps matching TRBD2 (6 bases). CDR3 size: 14 residues. Trimming removed 7 bases at V and 1 base at J, with 16 bases between. Per germline, CDR1 SQVTM and CDR2 ANQGSEA.

This clonotype has more than one count but fewer than ten. DNA for the CDR3: TGCAGCGTTGCTCCTTCCTTAGACGGATACTACGAGCAGTACTTC. As protein: CSVAPSLDGYYEQYF. The chain links TRBV29-1 to TRBJ2-7, with D unresolved. V lost 4 bases to trimming and J lost 3 bases, with 19 bases between them. CDR3 length: 15 residues. From germline, CDR1 is SQVTM and CDR2 ANQGSEA.

This clonotype was observed at least ten times. The V and J genes are TRBV12-3 or TRBV12-4 and TRBJ1-5, with D possibly TRBD1 on 5 matching bases. The ends were cut back, 5 bases at V and 2 bases at J, with 10 bases in the middle. CDR3 size: 14 residues. The CDR3 nucleotides read TGTGCCAGCAGTCCTAGGGGAGGCAATCAGCCCCAGCATTTT. Translation: CASSPRGGNQPQHF.

The sample holds many counts of this clonotype. The chain carries TRBV6-5 and TRBJ2-4; 7 positions agree with TRBD1. The J segment lost 1 base and the V segment lost 4 bases, leaving 7 bases of the junction unmatched. CDR1 is MNHEY, CDR2 SVGAGI, per germline. CDR3 size: 16 residues. The CDR3 protein is CASSLSGGSAKNIQYF. The CDR3 DNA sequence: TGTGCCAGCAGTTTGTCAGGGGGTTCGGCCAAAAACATTCAGTACTTC.

Many counts were recorded for this clonotype. The rearrangement links TRBV28 to TRBJ2-7; no reliable D call. This CDR3 comprises 12 residues. Germline values: CDR1 MDHEN, CDR2 SYDVKM. Trimming removed 2 bases at V and 3 bases at J, with 5 bases between. For the CDR3, the DNA is TGTGCCAGCAGTTTAATAGGCTACGAGCAGTACTTC. Encoded protein: CASSLIGYEQYF.

In this sample, this clonotype turned up many times. V usage is TRBV28 and J usage is TRBJ1-2; unclear D gene. CDR1 and CDR2 from the germline V gene are MDHEN and SYDVKM. The CDR3 contains 13 residues. Trimming removed 2 bases from V and 8 bases from J, with 12 bases in between. CDR3 in amino acids: CASSLPGRTGYTF. CDR3 sequence (DNA): TGTGCCAGCAGTTTACCGGGCCGAACCGGCTACACCTTC.

This clonotype was seen repeatedly, ten times or more. The genes are TRBV5-1 and TRBJ1-4; D uncertain. Deletions cut 2 bases from V and 12 bases from J, with 20 bases between. Germline assignment: CDR1 SGHRS and CDR2 YFSETQ. This CDR3 has 15 amino acids. CDR3 amino acids: CASSFTNPEEEELFF. The CDR3 DNA follows: TGCGCCAGCAGCTTCACAAATCCTGAGGAGGAGGAACTGTTTTTT. Complete variable domain (other parts from reference TRBV5-1 and TRBJ1-4): KAGVTQTPRYLIKTRGQQVTLSCSPISGHRSVSWYQQTPGQGLQFLFEYFSETQRNKGNFPGRFSGRQFSNSRSEMNVSTLELGDSALYLCASSFTNPEEEELFFGSGTQLSVL.

The chain employs TRBV20-1 and TRBJ1-6, with D possibly matching TRBD1 (5 bases). V lost 5 bases to trimming and J lost 9 bases, with 17 bases between them. Germline CDR1 and CDR2: DFQATT and SNEGSKA (reference sequence). The CDR3 runs 14 residues. Here the CDR3 reads CSAGKRGDGSPLHF. The CDR3 nucleotides read TGCAGTGCTGGCAAGAGGGGCGATGGTTCACCCCTCCACTTT.

This clonotype is classed as large. V usage is TRBV2 and J usage is TRBJ2-3, with D maybe TRBD1 (5 bases). The germline V and J ends were trimmed by 8 bases and 4 bases, with 13 bases remaining between them. Germline V gene sequence: CDR1 SNHLY, CDR2 FYNNEI. This CDR3 contains 13 residues. CDR3 loop: CASLYQGSDTQYF. DNA of the CDR3: TGTGCCAGCTTGTATCAGGGATCAGATACGCAGTATTTT. The full variable domain, rest sourced from reference TRBV2 and TRBJ2-3, is EPEVTQTPSHQVTQMGQEVILRCVPISNHLYFYWYRQILGQKVEFLVSFYNNEISEKSEIFDDQFSVERPDGSNFTLKIRSTKLEDSAMYFCASLYQGSDTQYFGPGTRLTVL.

The chain is built from TRBV29-1 and TRBJ2-6; D ambiguous. The CDR3 totals 14 residues. Germline-derived CDR1 and CDR2 are SQVTM and ANQGSEA. The germline V and J ends were trimmed by 2 bases and 0 bases, with 5 bases remaining between them. The CDR3 spells CSVEWSSGANVLTF. The CDR3 nucleotides read TGCAGCGTTGAATGGAGCTCTGGGGCCAACGTCCTGACTTTC.

This clonotype was seen ten or more times. V is TRBV4-3 and J is TRBJ1-2; TRBD1 aligns across 8 bases. This CDR3 is 15 amino acids long. Trimming removed 2 bases from V and 7 bases from J; junction bases left unmatched: 9. Germline V gene data show CDR1 as LGHNA and CDR2 as YSLEER. CDR3 amino acids: CASSQLGQGGSGYTF. The DNA for the CDR3 is TGCGCCAGCAGCCAACTCGGACAGGGTGGTTCTGGCTACACCTTC.

This chain links TRBV23-1 with TRBJ2-5; the D is unclear. TRBV23-1 is an ORF for which the function is uncertain. The V gene lost 11 bases and the J gene lost 3 bases, with 16 bases spanning the gap. The CDR3 is made up of 13 amino acids. The DNA for the CDR3 is TGCGCCCGCCTGTTCGGTGTTAAAGAGACCCAGTACTTC. Translated, it gives CARLFGVKETQYF.

This clonotype was observed many times. This sequence joins TRBV5-1 and TRBJ2-3; 7 nucleotides align to TRBD2. This CDR3 spans 16 amino acids. Germline assignment: CDR1 SGHRS and CDR2 YFSETQ. V lost 5 bases to trimming and J lost 2 bases; unmatched junction nucleotides: 11. The DNA for the CDR3 is TGCGCCAGCAGTAACGGGCTAGCGGCTTCCACAGATACGCAGTATTTT. This encodes CASSNGLAASTDTQYF. Full variable domain (outside the CDR3, taken from reference TRBV5-1 and TRBJ2-3): KAGVTQTPRYLIKTRGQQVTLSCSPISGHRSVSWYQQTPGQGLQFLFEYFSETQRNKGNFPGRFSGRQFSNSRSEMNVSTLELGDSALYLCASSNGLAASTDTQYFGPGTRLTVL.

CDR3 in DNA: TGTGCCAGCAGCGTGGACAGGGACACCTATGGCTACACCTTC. Its protein is CASSVDRDTYGYTF. The J gene is TRBJ1-2, the V gene TRBV5-5, with 8 nucleotides matching TRBD1. The CDR3 consists of 14 residues. Germline V gene data show CDR1 as SGHKS and CDR2 as YYEKEE (reference sequence). With 4 bases clipped from V and 4 bases from J, the junction kept 6 bases outside the gene matches.

This clonotype was seen repeatedly, ten times or more. CDR3 DNA: TGTGCCAGCTCTCAACCTACAGGGAACAATCAGCCCCAGCATTTT. It encodes CASSQPTGNNQPQHF. The chain joins TRBV6-2 or TRBV6-3 to TRBJ1-5; possible D gene TRBD1, 6 bases. The CDR3 consists of 15 residues. V lost 8 bases and J 3 bases, leaving 17 bases between the germline ends. Per germline, CDR1 MNHEY and CDR2 SVGEGT.

The sample holds many counts of this clonotype. This CDR3 is missing its conserved last phenylalanine or tryptophan, likely due to a read error. It is unclear where the CDR3 begins or ends on the DNA, so no DNA is shown, and the CDR3 is as TCRdb lists it. The V and J genes are TRBV2 and TRBJ2-4; the table's TRBD1 call for D was not verified on the DNA. Germline CDR1 is SNHLY and CDR2 is FYNNEI. Ends included, the CDR3 has 11 residues. The CDR3 spells CASSAYRAGRV.

This clonotype was recorded many times. CDR3 nucleotides: TGTGCCAGCAGCCAGGGACTCCTCGAGCAGTACTTC. Encoded protein: CASSQGLLEQYF. The genes are TRBV7-9 and TRBJ2-7, with a weak D call TRBD2 (6 bases). The CDR3 consists of 12 residues. Trimming took off 5 bases at V and 6 bases at J, with 11 bases between the two ends. Germline V gene sequence: CDR1 SEHNR, CDR2 FQNEAQ (reference sequence).

At least ten counts were recorded for this clonotype. This rearrangement joins TRBV12-3 or TRBV12-4 to TRBJ1-1; D is perhaps TRBD1 (6 bases). V was shortened by 5 bases and J by 7 bases, with 14 bases between the two germline ends. This CDR3 has 13 residues. In nucleotides, the CDR3 is TGTGCCAGCAGTACCGGGACACCTATTGAAGCTTTCTTT. Its translation: CASSTGTPIEAFF.

This clonotype has at least ten counts. V gene TRBV11-3 combines with J gene TRBJ2-1, with TRBD2 matching 10 bases. Germline CDR1 SGHNT, CDR2 YENEEA. This CDR3 comprises 17 residues. With 5 bases clipped from V and 5 bases from J, the junction kept 12 bases outside the gene matches. Here the CDR3 reads CASSLAPRTSGNNEQFF. CDR3 nucleotide sequence: TGTGCCAGCAGCCTCGCGCCCCGGACTAGCGGAAACAATGAGCAGTTCTTC. Using reference TRBV11-3 and TRBJ2-1 for the parts outside the CDR3, the full variable domain is EAGVVQSPRYKIIEKKQPVAFWCNPISGHNTLYWYLQNLGQGPELLIRYENEEAVDDSQLPKDRFSAERLKGVDSTLKIQPAELGDSAVYLCASSLAPRTSGNNEQFFGPGTRLTVL.

This chain uses TRBV20-1 with TRBJ2-3, with 7 bases fitting TRBD2. In germline, CDR1 is DFQATT, CDR2 SNEGSKA (reference sequence). V lost 0 bases to trimming and J lost 4 bases; unmatched junction nucleotides: 4. The CDR3 spans 14 residues. CDR3 DNA: TGCAGTGCTAGAGATAGGAGCGGGGCAGATACGCAGTATTTT. Translation gives CSARDRSGADTQYF.

This clonotype was seen at least ten times. V gene TRBV6-5 combines with J gene TRBJ1-4; a possible D gene is TRBD1 (6 bases). Germline CDR1 is MNHEY and CDR2 is SVGAGI. This CDR3 has 14 residues. Trimming took off 5 bases at V and 4 bases at J, with 11 bases between the two ends. The CDR3, as DNA: TGTGCCAGCAGTATAGGGGGGAATAATGAAAAACTGTTTTTT. It specifies CASSIGGNNEKLFF.

This clonotype turned up a few times. J is TRBJ2-3 and V is TRBV7-3; D remains ambiguous. This CDR3 region has 14 residues. Germline assignment: CDR1 SGHTA and CDR2 FQGTGA. Trimming left V 1 base short and J 1 base short, with 6 bases between. CDR3 coding DNA: TGTGCCAGCAGCTTAATGGGCGGCACAGATACGCAGTATTTT. The encoded protein is CASSLMGGTDTQYF. The full variable domain, with the rest looked up from reference TRBV7-3 and TRBJ2-3, is GAGVSQTPSNKVTEKGKYVELRCDPISGHTALYWYRQSLGQGPEFLIYFQGTGAADDSGLPNDRFFAVRPEGSVSTLKIQRTERGDSAVYLCASSLMGGTDTQYFGPGTRLTVL.

This clonotype was counted at least ten times. The rearrangement joins TRBV7-2 to TRBJ2-3, with 12 bases matching TRBD2. The CDR3 has 14 residues. The V and J ends lost 3 bases and 6 bases, in that order; junction bases with no gene match: 1. CDR1 and CDR2 (germline): SGHTA, FQGNSA. The CDR3 sequence: CASSLGTSGDTQYF. DNA of the CDR3: TGTGCCAGCAGCTTGGGGACTAGCGGGGATACGCAGTATTTT.